The clone carrying this T cell receptor (beta chain) was seen a few times. Losses at the gene ends were 0 bases for V and 7 bases for J; bases not matched to a gene: 7. In germline, CDR1 is LGHNA, CDR2 YSLEER. The CDR3 extends over 15 amino acids. These data originate in a study of blood T cell repertoires in COVID-19. Looking at the study overall: Acute-phase and convalescent COVID-19 samples originated in the United States, Italy and Spain. T cells, B-cell-depleted T cells, or PBMCs provided the cDNA or gDNA that served as material.

Original analysis: By means of reference gene primer amplification, nucleated cell counts were estimated. Generated by immunoSEQ multiplex PCR, the TCRdb table keeps only in-frame clones and is missing some. The V and J calls and clone size were taken over from that table, and D and trimming were inferred from the DNA. The table has just over 15,000 clones, 65% to 85% seen once. This TCR derives from a human donor in a cohort sampled during active COVID-19. The sample was peripheral blood. The chain employs TRBV4-3 and TRBJ2-7; 9 bases align to TRBD2. CDR3 amino acids: CASSQERTSVGEQYF. CDR3 nucleotide sequence: TGCGCCAGCAGCCAAGAGAGGACTAGCGTGGGGGAGCAGTACTTC.